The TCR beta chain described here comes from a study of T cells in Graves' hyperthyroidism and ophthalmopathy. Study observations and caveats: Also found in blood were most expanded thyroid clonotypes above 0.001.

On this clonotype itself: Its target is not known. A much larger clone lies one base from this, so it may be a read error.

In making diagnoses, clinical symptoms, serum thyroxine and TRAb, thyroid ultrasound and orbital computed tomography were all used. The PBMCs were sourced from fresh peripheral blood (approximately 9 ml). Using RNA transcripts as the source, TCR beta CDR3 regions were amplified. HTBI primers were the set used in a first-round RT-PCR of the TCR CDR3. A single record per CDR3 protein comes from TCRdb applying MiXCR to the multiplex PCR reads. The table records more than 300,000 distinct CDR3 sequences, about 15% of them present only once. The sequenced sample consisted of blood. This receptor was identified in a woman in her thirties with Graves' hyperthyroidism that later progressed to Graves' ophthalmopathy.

In DNA form, the CDR3 reads TGTGCCAGCAGGCCCGGGACTAGCAGGGGTGGGGAGACCCAGTACTTC. This codes for CASRPGTSRGGETQYF. The V gene is TRBV27, the J gene TRBJ2-5; TRBD2 aligns across 9 bases. Germline CDR1 is MNHEY and CDR2 is SMNVEV (reference sequence). J gave up 5 bases and V 6 bases, and 13 bases lay outside the gene matches. This CDR3 spans 16 amino acids.